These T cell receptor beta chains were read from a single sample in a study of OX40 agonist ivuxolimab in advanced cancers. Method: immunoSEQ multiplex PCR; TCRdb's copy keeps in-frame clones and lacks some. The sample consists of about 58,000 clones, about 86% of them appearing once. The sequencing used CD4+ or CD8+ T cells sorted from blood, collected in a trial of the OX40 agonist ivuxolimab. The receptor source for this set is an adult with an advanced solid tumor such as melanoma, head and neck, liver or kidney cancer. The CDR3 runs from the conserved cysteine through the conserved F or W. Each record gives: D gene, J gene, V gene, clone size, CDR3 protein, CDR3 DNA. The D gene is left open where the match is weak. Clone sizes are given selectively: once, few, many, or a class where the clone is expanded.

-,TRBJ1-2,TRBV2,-,CASSENRPWDGYTF,TGTGCCAGCAGTGAGAACAGGCCCTGGGATGGCTACACCTTC
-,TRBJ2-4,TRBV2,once,CASKPQGLAKNIQYF,TGTGCCAGCAAACCTCAGGGGTTGGCCAAAAACATTCAGTACTTC
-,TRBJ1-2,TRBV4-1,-,CASSQGGVGQGYGYTF,TGCGCCAGCAGCCAAGGAGGGGTCGGACAAGGATATGGCTACACCTTC
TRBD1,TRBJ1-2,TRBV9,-,CASSVRGDSIYGYTF,TGTGCCAGCAGCGTAAGGGGGGACAGCATCTATGGCTACACCTTC
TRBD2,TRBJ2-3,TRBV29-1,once,CSVGGLAGALSTDTQYF,TGCAGCGTTGGGGGACTAGCGGGGGCCCTGAGCACAGATACGCAGTATTTT
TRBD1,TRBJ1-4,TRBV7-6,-,CASSLARGNNEKLFF,TGTGCCAGCAGCTTAGCCAGGGGGAACAATGAAAAACTGTTTTTT
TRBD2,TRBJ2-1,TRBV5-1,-,CASSPVIAGGTNEQFF,TGCGCCAGCAGCCCGGTAATAGCGGGGGGCACCAATGAGCAGTTCTTC
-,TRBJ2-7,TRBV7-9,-,CASSQMGLEQYF,TGTGCCAGCAGCCAGATGGGGCTCGAGCAGTACTTC
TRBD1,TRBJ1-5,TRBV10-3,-,CATAWTGSNQPQHF,TGTGCCACCGCCTGGACAGGGAGTAATCAGCCCCAGCATTTT
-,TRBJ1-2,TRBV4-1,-,CASSHRQKNYGYTF,TGCGCCAGCAGCCATAGACAGAAAAACTATGGCTACACCTTC
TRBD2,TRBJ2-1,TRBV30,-,CAWSVGLATDEQFF,TGTGCCTGGAGTGTTGGACTAGCTACCGATGAGCAGTTCTTC
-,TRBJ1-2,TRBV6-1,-,CASSEARLSYGYTF,TGTGCCAGCAGTGAAGCGCGGCTCTCCTATGGCTACACCTTC
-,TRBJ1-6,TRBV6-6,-,CASSPGASGGNSLLHF,TGTGCCAGCAGTCCCGGGGCCTCGGGAGGTAATTCACTCCTCCACTTT
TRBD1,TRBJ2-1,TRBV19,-,CASSIVGTGEIEQFF,TGTGCCAGTAGTATAGTAGGGACAGGTGAGATTGAGCAGTTCTTC
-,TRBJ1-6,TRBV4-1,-,CASSQDRNSPLHF,TGCGCCAGCAGCCAAGATAGAAATTCACCCCTCCACTTT
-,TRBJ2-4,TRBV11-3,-,CASSLDRDCGF,TGTGCCAGCAGCCTCGACCGGGACTGCGGCTTC
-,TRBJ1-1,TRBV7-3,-,CASSSGRQNTEAFF,TGTGCCAGCAGTTCGGGACGGCAGAACACTGAAGCTTTCTTT
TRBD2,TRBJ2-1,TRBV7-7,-,CASSLGRGGQNEQFF,TGTGCTAGCAGCTTAGGGCGGGGGGGTCAAAATGAGCAGTTCTTC
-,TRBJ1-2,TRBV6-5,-,CASSYSALAAYGYTF,TGTGCCAGCAGTTACTCGGCGCTGGCAGCCTATGGCTACACCTTC
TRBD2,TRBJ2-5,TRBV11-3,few,CASSLSGGLETQYF,TGTGCCAGCAGCTTATCGGGGGGGTTAGAGACCCAGTACTTC
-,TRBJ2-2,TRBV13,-,CASSLVAGELFF,TGTGCCAGCAGCTTAGTTGCCGGGGAGCTGTTTTTT
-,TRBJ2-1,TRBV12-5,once,CASGFRRTSTHEQFF,TGTGCTAGTGGTTTCCGACGCACTAGCACTCATGAGCAGTTCTTC
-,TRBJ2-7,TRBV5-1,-,CASTSLGQSSYEQYF,TGCGCCAGCACATCCTTGGGGCAGTCGTCCTACGAGCAGTACTTC
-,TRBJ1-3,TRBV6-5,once,CASSLTGPPGNTIYF,TGTGCCAGCAGTTTGACGGGGCCGCCTGGAAACACCATATATTTT
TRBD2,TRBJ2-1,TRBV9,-,CASSSGLAGGSEQFF,TGTGCCAGCAGCTCTGGACTAGCGGGGGGCTCAGAGCAGTTCTTC
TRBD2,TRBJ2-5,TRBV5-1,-,CASSRLAGATQETQYF,TGCGCCAGCAGCCGACTAGCGGGGGCTACCCAAGAGACCCAGTACTTC
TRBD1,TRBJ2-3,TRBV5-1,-,CASSSQGALTGDTQYF,TGCGCCAGCAGCTCACAGGGGGCTTTGACCGGAGATACGCAGTATTTT
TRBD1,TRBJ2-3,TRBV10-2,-,CASRTGTGGPDTQYF,TGCGCCAGCAGAACCGGGACAGGGGGGCCAGATACGCAGTATTTT
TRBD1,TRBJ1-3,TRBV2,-,CASSFGQGAGNTIYF,TGTGCCAGCAGTTTCGGACAGGGAGCAGGAAACACCATATATTTT
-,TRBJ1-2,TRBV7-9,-,CASSLAPRGYGYTF,TGTGCCAGCAGCTTAGCCCCCCGGGGCTATGGCTACACCTTC
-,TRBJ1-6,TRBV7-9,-,CASSQEGGRSPLHF,TGTGCCAGCAGCCAAGAGGGGGGGAGATCACCCCTCCACTTT
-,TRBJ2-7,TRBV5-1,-,CASSLSGTHSYEQYF,TGCGCCAGCAGCTTGTCGGGGACACACTCCTACGAGCAGTACTTC
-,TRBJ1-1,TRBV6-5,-,CASSSPGRRNTEAFF,TGTGCCAGCAGTTCCCCGGGACGGAGGAACACTGAAGCTTTCTTT
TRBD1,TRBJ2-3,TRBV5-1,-,CASSSTGAASDTQYF,TGCGCCAGCAGCTCAACAGGGGCGGCTAGCGATACGCAGTATTTT
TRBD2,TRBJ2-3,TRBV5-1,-,CASSLVPAGTDTQYF,TGCGCCAGCAGCTTGGTCCCAGCGGGGACAGATACGCAGTATTTT
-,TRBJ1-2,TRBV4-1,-,CASSRPGGANYGYTF,TGCGCCAGCAGCCGGCCTGGGGGGGCTAACTATGGCTACACCTTC
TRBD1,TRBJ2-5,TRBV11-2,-,CASSLLYGQGGGKTQYF,TGTGCCAGCAGCTTACTTTATGGACAGGGGGGTGGAAAGACCCAGTACTTC